There are a few counts of the clone carrying this T cell receptor beta chain. This specimen comes from a study of blood T cells in healthy people across ages. CDR1 SQVTM and CDR2 ANQGSEA come from the germline V gene. V lost 6 bases, J lost 0 bases, and 15 bases lay in between. The CDR3 has 15 residues. Using a J-beta primer mix together with a sample-barcoded 5' primer, a second PCR was run for roughly 7 to 12 cycles. All cDNA molecules were each tagged by a template-switch adaptor with 12 random nucleotides. TCRdb reanalysed the 5' RACE reads using MiXCR and keeps one entry per CDR3 protein. The repertoire consists of hundreds of thousands of distinct CDR3 sequences, with roughly two fifths occurring once and the leading ten covering around 30%.

The chain joins TRBV29-1 to TRBJ2-1, with D tentatively TRBD2 (6 bases). This TCR was sampled from a man aged 80 or over in good health. The specimen was blood. The CDR3 region has the DNA TGCAGCGTGGCGGGGACCCAGAGCTCCTACAATGAGCAGTTCTTC. Its translation: CSVAGTQSSYNEQFF.